This T cell receptor (beta chain) is drawn from a study of early T cells in non-severe SARS-CoV-2 infection. TCRdb analysed the 5' RACE reads with MiXCR anew, one entry per CDR3 protein. The sample records some 50,000 distinct CDR3 sequences, 8.5% to 10% being singletons. This clonotype was picked up many times. Germline CDR1 reads LNHDA; CDR2 reads SQIVND (reference sequence). V trimming: 3 bases; J trimming: 2 bases; junction bases outside the gene matches: 9. CDR3 length: 18 residues. The source of this sequence is an adult who was a healthcare worker with PCR-confirmed SARS-CoV-2 infection or an uninfected control (not recorded which). V usage is TRBV19 and J usage is TRBJ1-5, with 11 bases aligning to TRBD1. The source was whole blood, collected at baseline. DNA for the CDR3: TGTGCCAGTAGTATCCCCGGACAGGGGGCGTATGGCAATCAGCCCCAGCATTTT. Its translation: CASSIPGQGAYGNQPQHF.